These 30 T cell receptor beta chains were sequenced from one sample in a study of cytomegalovirus exposure and HLA in healthy donors (dated by TCRdb to 2016 to 2017). Receptors were amplified or captured by the immunoSEQ multiplex PCR assay. The multiplex PCR relied on a mix of 60 forward primers for TCR Vbeta segments and 13 reverse primers for TCR Jbeta segments. TCRdb holds this immuneACCESS table with in-frame rearrangements only. Some clones are missing; in checked studies, unresolved V genes explain under half, and the rest has no known cause. This sample is represented by 120,000 or so clones; approximately 81% of them were singletons. The top ten clonotypes cover 3.5% to 4% of the sample. Sequenced material: PBMCs. The receptor source for this set is a man between 18 and 35 years old in good health and CMV-seropositive.

This chain uses TRBV7-9 with TRBJ1-2; TRBD1 matches at 7 bases. The length of the CDR3 is 15 residues. Germline V gives CDR1 SEHNR, CDR2 FQNEAQ (reference sequence). J gave up 4 bases and V 1 base, and 6 bases lay outside the gene matches. The CDR3 region is CASSLGTGDLYGYTF. Written as DNA, the CDR3 is TGTGCCAGCAGCTTAGGTACAGGGGACCTCTATGGCTACACCTTC.

The V call is TRBV12-5, the J call TRBJ1-5; no definite D call. Trimming left V 5 bases short and J 3 bases short, with 29 bases between. Germline V gene sequence: CDR1 LGHNT, CDR2 FRNRAP. The CDR3 has 20 amino acids. The CDR3 nucleotides are TGTGCTAGTGGTGTCACCACGTCGGGAGCCGTCGGTTTTGACAATCAGCCCCAGCATTTT. The encoded protein is CASGVTTSGAVGFDNQPQHF.

This clone was found a few times. V usage is TRBV6-5 and J usage is TRBJ1-6, with D perhaps TRBD1 (6 bases). Between the trimmed V and J ends, which lost 2 bases and 8 bases, there was a span of 13 bases. The CDR3 covers 15 residues. Germline assignment: CDR1 MNHEY and CDR2 SVGAGI. Here the CDR3 reads CASSYDGAGDSPLHF. Here the CDR3 DNA reads TGTGCCAGCAGTTACGACGGCGCAGGGGATTCACCCCTCCACTTT.

This chain uses TRBV7-2 with TRBJ2-6, with D uncertain. This CDR3 has 17 amino acids. Trimming took off 8 bases at V and 1 base at J, with 18 bases between the two ends. The V gene's germline CDR1 is SGHTA and CDR2 FQGNSA. The CDR3 region is CASPVRGVDSGANVLTF. CDR3 DNA sequence: TGTGCCAGCCCAGTTAGAGGTGTCGATTCTGGGGCCAACGTCCTGACTTTC. The whole variable domain, remainder taken from reference TRBV7-2 and TRBJ2-6, is GAGVSQSPSNKVTEKGKDVELRCDPISGHTALYWYRQSLGQGLEFLIYFQGNSAPDKSGLPSDRFSAERTGGSVSTLTIQRTQQEDSAVYLCASPVRGVDSGANVLTFGAGSRLTVL.

The CDR3 is CASSFRLAHGIYNEQFF. CDR3 nucleotide sequence: TGCGCCAGCAGCTTCAGACTGGCCCACGGTATCTACAATGAGCAGTTCTTC. This chain connects TRBV5-1 to TRBJ2-1; D is uncertain. Germline lookup yields CDR1 SGHRS and CDR2 YFSETQ. This CDR3 has 17 amino acids. Trimming cost V 2 bases and J 3 bases, with 18 bases left between them.

The V and J genes are TRBV18 and TRBJ2-7; 7 bases agree with TRBD1. Trimming removed 4 bases from V and 3 bases from J; junction bases left unmatched: 6. The CDR3 is 14 amino acids. CDR1 KGHSH and CDR2 LQKENI come from the germline V gene. For the CDR3, the DNA is TGTGCCAGCTCACGGGACAGAAGACTCTACGAGCAGTACTTC. Its protein is CASSRDRRLYEQYF.

The rearrangement uses TRBV30 and TRBJ2-7; D call uncertain. Trimming removed 0 bases at V and 12 bases at J, with 6 bases between. Germline V gives CDR1 GTSNPN, CDR2 SVGIG (reference sequence). The CDR3 consists of 9 residues. The CDR3 bases are TGTGCCTGGAGTGTACAGTGGTACTTC. Residues: CAWSVQWYF.

The J gene is TRBJ2-7, the V gene TRBV25-1; 7 nucleotides align to TRBD1. The CDR3 is 15 residues long. Germline values: CDR1 MGHDK, CDR2 SYGVNS. V lost 3 bases, J lost 2 bases, and 7 bases stayed unmatched. The DNA for the CDR3 is TGTGCCAGCAGTGATAAGGTGGGACAGACCTACGAGCAGTACTTC. This translates into CASSDKVGQTYEQYF.

The V and J genes are TRBV2 and TRBJ1-1; TRBD1 is a possible D gene (6 bases). CDR1 and CDR2 from the germline V gene are SNHLY and FYNNEI. Trimming took 3 bases from V and 3 from J, leaving 8 bases between them. This CDR3 contains 13 residues. The CDR3 DNA follows: TGTGCCAGCAGTGATCAGGGGTACACTGAAGCTTTCTTT. It codes for CASSDQGYTEAFF.

The chain recombines TRBV19 with TRBJ2-5; 8 nucleotides agree with TRBD2. Germline CDR1 LNHDA, CDR2 SQIVND (reference sequence). V was clipped by 8 bases and J by 6 bases; unmatched bases: 11. The CDR3 loop spans 14 amino acids. CDR3 coding DNA: TGTGCCAGTGGAGGTAGCGGGGAATTGAAGACCCAGTACTTC. As protein: CASGGSGELKTQYF.

The genes are TRBV7-8 and TRBJ2-7; D unclear. Trimming removed 3 bases from V and 7 bases from J, with 19 bases in between. From germline, CDR1 is SGHVS and CDR2 FQNEAQ. The CDR3 loop spans 15 amino acids. The CDR3 DNA sequence: TGTGCCAGCAGCTTTTCCGCCGCTCCCTCTCGGGAGCAGTACTTC. This codes for CASSFSAAPSREQYF.

This clone has more than one count but fewer than ten. The chain joins TRBV7-7 to TRBJ1-1; D uncertain. The CDR3 spans 13 residues. Germline V gives CDR1 SSHAT, CDR2 FNYEAQ (reference sequence). V shed 5 bases and J shed 0 bases, with 7 bases lying between them. The CDR3 DNA follows: TGTGCCAGCAGCCAGTCATTGAACACTGAAGCTTTCTTT. Translating it yields CASSQSLNTEAFF.

The V call is TRBV6-5, the J call TRBJ2-5, with 7 bases lining up with TRBD2. The J call may be mistaken, given a closer DNA end match to TRBJ2-7. The CDR3 length is 14 residues. Germline lookup yields CDR1 MNHEY and CDR2 SVGAGI. The CDR3: CASSYSGLAYEQYF. In DNA form, the CDR3 reads TGTGCCAGCAGTTACTCCGGACTAGCCTACGAGCAGTACTTC.

The CDR3 sequence: CASSQGIRELAYEQYF. CDR3 bases: TGCGCCAGCAGCCAGGGGATCCGGGAACTAGCCTACGAGCAGTACTTC. V is TRBV4-3 and J is TRBJ2-7; D may be TRBD2 (5 bases). Trimming shortened V by 3 bases and J by 2 bases, and 17 bases separated the two germline ends. Germline CDR1 and CDR2: LGHNA and YSLEER. This CDR3 has 16 residues.

The CDR3 nucleotides are TGTGCCAGCAGCTTAGCGGTGGCAGAGGGCTATGGCTACACCTTC. Its translation: CASSLAVAEGYGYTF. This chain links TRBV7-2 with TRBJ1-2; no reliable D call. The CDR3 contains 15 residues. The V gene lost 0 bases and the J gene lost 4 bases, with 12 bases spanning the gap. Germline V CDR1 and CDR2: SGHTA, FQGNSA.

V gene TRBV9 combines with J gene TRBJ1-4; 9 bases are a match to TRBD1. The germline V gene encodes CDR1 SGDLS and CDR2 YYNGEE. The CDR3 is 15 amino acids. Trimming removed 4 bases from V and 7 bases from J; junction bases left unmatched: 8. This CDR3 reads CASSSTTGGSEKLFF. DNA of the CDR3: TGTGCCAGCAGCTCCACGACAGGGGGAAGTGAAAAACTGTTTTTT.

For the CDR3, the DNA is TGTGCCAGCAGCTTAGAGGGGGACAGGGGGGAAAAACTGTTTTTT. This encodes CASSLEGDRGEKLFF. The gene calls are TRBV7-2 and TRBJ1-4; 11 bases agree with TRBD1. Germline V gene sequence: CDR1 SGHTA, CDR2 FQGNSA. V trimming: 1 base; J trimming: 8 bases; junction bases outside the gene matches: 3. The CDR3 has 15 residues.

This rearrangement joins TRBV6-6 to TRBJ1-2; a weak D match, TRBD1 (5 bases). The CDR3 sequence is 15 residues long. Per the germline V gene, CDR1 is MNHNY and CDR2 is SVGAGI (reference sequence). Trimming shortened V by 0 bases and J by 0 bases, and 8 bases separated the two germline ends. For the CDR3, the DNA is TGTGCCAGCAGTTACTCGAAGGGGTCTAACTATGGCTACACCTTC. The encoded protein is CASSYSKGSNYGYTF.

This chain connects TRBV5-6 to TRBJ2-5; the D is unclear. This CDR3 is 15 amino acids long. From germline, CDR1 is SGHDT and CDR2 YYEEEE. V was shortened by 4 bases and J by 0 bases, with 13 bases between the two germline ends. CDR3 loop: CASSVPRSDQETQYF. The CDR3 DNA reads TGTGCCAGCAGCGTCCCCAGATCCGACCAAGAGACCCAGTACTTC.

The CDR3 reads CASSSGLAGVNEQYF. The CDR3 nucleotides are TGTGCCAGCAGCTCCGGACTAGCGGGAGTAAACGAGCAGTACTTC. The chain recombines TRBV7-2 with TRBJ2-7, with TRBD2 identical over 13 bases. Germline V gene sequence: CDR1 SGHTA, CDR2 FQGNSA. The CDR3 has 15 amino acids. The V and J ends lost 4 bases and 5 bases, in that order; junction bases with no gene match: 5.

V and J are TRBV27 and TRBJ2-7; D is unclear. CDR1 MNHEY and CDR2 SMNVEV come from the germline V gene (reference sequence). The CDR3 covers 13 residues. V lost 2 bases to trimming and J lost 4 bases, with 9 bases between them. CDR3 DNA: TGTGCCAGCAGTTTAACCGAACATTACGAGCAGTACTTC. Residues: CASSLTEHYEQYF.

The chain is built from TRBV5-1 and TRBJ1-2, with D perhaps TRBD1 (6 bases). V shed 6 bases and J shed 2 bases, with 14 bases lying between them. Germline CDR1 and CDR2: SGHRS and YFSETQ. The length of the CDR3 is 14 residues. CDR3 sequence: CASTQGGSNYGYTF. The CDR3 coding sequence is TGCGCCAGCACCCAAGGGGGTTCCAACTATGGCTACACCTTC.

The chain combines TRBV9 with TRBJ1-1; 8 positions match TRBD1. Germline CDR1 is SGDLS and CDR2 is YYNGEE. V lost 0 bases, J lost 1 base, and 2 bases stayed unmatched. This CDR3 is built from 15 residues. The CDR3 sequence is CASSVGTGRNTEAFF. In nucleotides, the CDR3 is TGTGCCAGCAGCGTAGGGACAGGGAGGAACACTGAAGCTTTCTTT.

The chain links TRBV11-2 to TRBJ2-7, with 7 bases identical to TRBD1. The CDR3 runs 15 residues. Germline CDR1 and CDR2: SGHAT and FQNNGV. The junction had 7 bases not matched to a gene; V was cut back by 0 bases and J by 5 bases. Here the CDR3 reads CASSLDLAGGNEQYF. In DNA, the CDR3 is TGTGCCAGCAGCTTAGATCTGGCAGGGGGAAACGAGCAGTACTTC.

The chain joins TRBV4-1 to TRBJ1-5; tentative D call: TRBD1 (5 bases). The CDR3 runs to 18 residues. V shed 0 bases and J shed 0 bases, with 15 bases lying between them. In germline, CDR1 is MGHRA, CDR2 YSYEKL. CDR3 DNA sequence: TGCGCCAGCAGCCAAGAAAAGCTGACAGAATATAGCAATCAGCCCCAGCATTTT. Translation gives CASSQEKLTEYSNQPQHF.

CDR3 in amino acids: CASSVVGDRSKETQYF. CDR3 coding DNA: TGTGCCAGCAGTGTGGTTGGGGACAGAAGCAAAGAGACCCAGTACTTC. V gene TRBV2 combines with J gene TRBJ2-5, with 7 nucleotides matching TRBD1. Looked up from germline, CDR1 is SNHLY and CDR2 is FYNNEI. The CDR3 has 16 amino acids. Germline trimming cut 4 bases from V and 3 bases from J; bases unmatched to any gene: 11.

V is TRBV18 and J is TRBJ1-2; 9 nucleotides align to TRBD1. The germline V gene encodes CDR1 KGHSH and CDR2 LQKENI. The length of the CDR3 is 17 residues. V trimming: 1 base; J trimming: 2 bases; junction bases outside the gene matches: 8. The DNA for the CDR3 is TGTGCCAGCTCACCACTTTCGGGACAGGGAAAAAACTATGGCTACACCTTC. Translated, it gives CASSPLSGQGKNYGYTF.

The rearrangement uses TRBV7-9 and TRBJ2-1, with 7 bases matching TRBD2. V was pared by 9 bases and J by 4 bases, with 18 bases of the junction left unmatched. The CDR3 runs to 17 residues. Germline V gene sequence: CDR1 SEHNR, CDR2 FQNEAQ (reference sequence). In nucleotides, the CDR3 is TGTGCCAGTCAGACGAGTTTAGGCGGGAGAATTTACAATGAGCAGTTCTTC. This gives the protein CASQTSLGGRIYNEQFF.

J is TRBJ1-2 and V is TRBV5-1; 8 bases map to TRBD1. The trim removed 6 bases at V and 5 bases at J, leaving 12 bases unmatched. The CDR3 contains 15 residues. Looked up from germline, CDR1 is SGHRS and CDR2 is YFSETQ. CDR3 DNA sequence: TGCGCCAGCAAACCGACAGGGGCCGTCGGGTATGGCTACACCTTC. Translation: CASKPTGAVGYGYTF.

The rearrangement links TRBV7-2 to TRBJ2-5, with D maybe TRBD1 (5 bases). The CDR3 has 18 amino acids. The V end was cut by 1 base, the J end by 1 base, with 19 bases between. CDR1 SGHTA and CDR2 FQGNSA come from the germline V gene. As DNA, the CDR3 is TGTGCCAGCAGCTTAGATAATAGGGTGAGGACAAGCCAAGAGACCCAGTACTTC. Translation gives CASSLDNRVRTSQETQYF.